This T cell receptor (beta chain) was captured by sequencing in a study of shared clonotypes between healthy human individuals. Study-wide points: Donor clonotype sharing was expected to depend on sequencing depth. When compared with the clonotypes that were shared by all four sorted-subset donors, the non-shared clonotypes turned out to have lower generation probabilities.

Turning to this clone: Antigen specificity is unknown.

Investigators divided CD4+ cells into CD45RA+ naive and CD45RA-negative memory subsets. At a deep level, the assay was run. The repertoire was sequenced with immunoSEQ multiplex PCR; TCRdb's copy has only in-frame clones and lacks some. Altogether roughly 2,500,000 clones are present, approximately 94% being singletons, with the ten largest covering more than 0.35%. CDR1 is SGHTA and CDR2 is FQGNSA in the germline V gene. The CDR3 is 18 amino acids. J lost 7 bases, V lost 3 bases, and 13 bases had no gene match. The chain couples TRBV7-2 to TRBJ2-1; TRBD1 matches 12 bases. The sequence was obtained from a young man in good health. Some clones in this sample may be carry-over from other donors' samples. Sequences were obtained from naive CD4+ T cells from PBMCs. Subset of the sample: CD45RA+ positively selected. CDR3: CASSLRGTGGAGGNEQFF. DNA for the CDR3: TGTGCCAGCAGCTTGCGGGGGACAGGGGGCGCTGGAGGAAATGAGCAGTTCTTC.